This note documents a single T cell receptor (beta chain) sequence. The data are from a study of blood T cells in healthy people across ages. The V and J ends lost 7 bases and 0 bases respectively, with 7 bases between them. From germline, CDR1 is SNHLY and CDR2 FYNNEI. The CDR3 sequence is 13 residues long. The use of a sample-barcoded 5' primer and a J-beta primer mix characterized a second PCR of about 6 to 11 cycles. TCRdb recomputed calls from the 5' RACE reads with MiXCR, one row per CDR3 protein. The repertoire holds roughly 570,000 distinct CDR3 sequences, with 27% as singletons. Sequenced material: blood. The chain combines TRBV2 with TRBJ1-5, with D unclear. The TCR comes from a woman between 65 and 79 years old in good health. The CDR3 DNA sequence: TGTGCCAGCAAAAGGGATAGCAATCAGCCCCAGCATTTT. The encoded protein is CASKRDSNQPQHF.